A selection of T cell receptor beta chains follows, all from one sample in a study of cytomegalovirus exposure and HLA in healthy donors. Only in-frame clones appear in the TCRdb table, and some are missing; sequencing was by immunoSEQ multiplex PCR. The table shows some 120,000 clones, with more than 65% occurring only once. The sample comprised PBMCs. The receptors were gathered from a man aged 18 to 30 in good health and CMV-seropositive. CDR3s include the opening cysteine and the closing phenylalanine or tryptophan. Each record gives: D gene, clone size, J gene, V gene, CDR3 protein, CDR3 DNA. The D gene is left open where the match is weak. Clone sizes are given selectively: once, few, many, or a class where the clone is expanded.

TRBD2 | - | TRBJ2-1 | TRBV7-2 | CASSRGLAGVEQFF | TGTGCCAGCAGTAGGGGACTAGCGGGTGTTGAGCAGTTCTTC
TRBD2 | - | TRBJ2-3 | TRBV30 | CAWRRLAGLNTQYF | TGTGCCTGGAGGAGGCTAGCGGGCTTAAATACGCAGTATTTT
- | - | TRBJ2-5 | TRBV14 | CASSLTVVRETQYF | TGTGCCAGCAGCCTGACTGTGGTACGAGAGACCCAGTACTTC
- | - | TRBJ1-2 | TRBV27 | CASSLTIFTAGHRGYTF | TGTGCCAGCAGTTTAACTATATTTACCGCGGGGCATCGGGGCTACACCTTC
- | - | TRBJ2-7 | TRBV7-9 | CASSLVGAYEQYF | TGTGCCAGCAGCTTAGTAGGGGCGTACGAGCAGTACTTC
- | - | TRBJ1-1 | TRBV25-1 | CASVQGTEAFF | TGTGCCAGCGTACAGGGCACTGAAGCTTTCTTT
- | - | TRBJ2-7 | TRBV28 | CVSSYSYEQYF | TGCGTCAGCAGCTACTCCTACGAGCAGTACTTC
TRBD1 | - | TRBJ2-4 | TRBV9 | CASSTGTGGSKNIQYF | TGTGCCAGCAGCACTGGGACAGGGGGCTCCAAAAACATTCAGTACTTC
- | few | TRBJ2-1 | TRBV5-5 | CASRTTNNEQFF | TGTGCCAGCAGGACAACGAACAATGAGCAGTTCTTC
TRBD2 | - | TRBJ2-2 | TRBV9 | CASSAPGTSGSGELFF | TGTGCCAGCAGCGCCCCCGGAACTAGCGGGAGTGGGGAGCTGTTTTTT
- | - | TRBJ2-5 | TRBV7-2 | CASSLEQGEETQYF | TGTGCCAGCAGCTTAGAACAGGGAGAGGAGACCCAGTACTTC
- | - | TRBJ2-5 | TRBV19 | CASSILGGQETQYF | TGTGCCAGTAGTATTCTGGGGGGACAAGAGACCCAGTACTTC
- | - | TRBJ1-5 | TRBV30 | CARSRGTAGNQPQHF | TGTGCCCGGAGCCGAGGAACGGCGGGCAATCAGCCCCAGCATTTT
- | - | TRBJ2-7 | TRBV28 | CASSQGGRYEQYF | TGTGCCAGCAGTCAGGGGGGCAGGTACGAGCAGTACTTC
- | - | TRBJ2-3 | TRBV5-4 | CASSPGEGGPTDTQYF | TGTGCCAGCAGCCCGGGAGAGGGGGGGCCAACAGATACGCAGTATTTT
- | once | TRBJ1-4 | TRBV28 | CASSLTDATNEKLFF | TGTGCCAGCAGTCTGACAGACGCAACTAATGAAAAACTGTTTTTT
- | - | TRBJ1-2 | TRBV7-9 | CASSPGEGNYGYTF | TGTGCCAGCAGCCCCGGGGAGGGAAACTATGGCTACACCTTC
- | few | TRBJ1-1 | TRBV5-5 | CASSLRVGPEAFF | TGTGCCAGCAGCTTGCGGGTCGGCCCTGAAGCTTTCTTT